Listed here are 6 T cell receptor beta chains from one sample, sequenced in a study of T cell therapy after organ transplantation. These receptors have no identified antigens. The repertoire was sequenced with immunoSEQ multiplex PCR; TCRdb's copy has only in-frame clones and lacks some. The data contain roughly 48,000 clones, 94% of them singletons. Sample: CD8+ T cells from blood, taken before autologous CMV-specific T cell therapy. The receptors originated from a human patient who had received a solid organ transplant and had CMV disease.

Note on this clone: Other DNA variants within this sample encode the same CDR3. The chain employs TRBV2 and TRBJ2-7; TRBD2 aligns across 9 bases. CDR3 length: 15 amino acids. Trimming took 3 bases from V and 0 from J; bases not matched to a gene: 3. Germline CDR1 and CDR2: SNHLY and FYNNEI. CDR3 amino acids: CASSETSGYSYEQYF. Written as DNA, the CDR3 is TGTGCCAGCAGTGAGACTAGCGGTTACTCCTACGAGCAGTACTTC.

This clone appeared once. This chain links TRBV6-5 with TRBJ1-6; D perhaps matches TRBD1 (5 bases). Deletions cut 2 bases from V and 5 bases from J, with 13 bases between. Germline V gene lookup returns CDR1 MNHEY and CDR2 SVGAGI. This CDR3 is 16 amino acids long. The CDR3 here is CASSYLDTWNNSPLHF. The CDR3 DNA follows: TGTGCCAGCAGTTACCTGGACACCTGGAATAATTCACCCCTCCACTTT.

V is TRBV2 and J is TRBJ2-7, with TRBD2 matching 11 bases. The CDR3 is made up of 15 amino acids. Germline CDR1 is SNHLY and CDR2 is FYNNEI. Losses at the gene ends were 6 bases for V and 0 bases for J; bases not matched to a gene: 4. The CDR3 DNA sequence: TGTGCCAGCAGGGGAGGACTAGCGGGCTCCTACGAGCAGTACTTC. As protein: CASRGGLAGSYEQYF.

This chain links TRBV7-9 with TRBJ2-2; tentative D call: TRBD1 (6 bases). Germline assignment: CDR1 SEHNR and CDR2 FQNEAQ (reference sequence). V gave up 4 bases and J gave up 6 bases, with 9 bases separating them. CDR3 length: 13 residues. CDR3 region: CASSYRVAGELFF. CDR3 nucleotides: TGTGCCAGCAGCTACAGGGTAGCCGGGGAGCTGTTTTTT.

V is TRBV5-8 and J is TRBJ2-1; D gene ambiguous. The germline V gene encodes CDR1 SGHTS and CDR2 YDEGEE. V was pared by 2 bases and J by 2 bases, with 5 bases between. This CDR3 spans 13 amino acids. In DNA, the CDR3 is TGTGCCAGCAGCTTATCACCCTACAATGAGCAGTTCTTC. It translates to CASSLSPYNEQFF. Together with reference TRBV5-8 and TRBJ2-1, the CDR3 gives the full variable domain: EAGVTQSPTHLIKTRGQQATLRCSPISGHTSVYWYQQALGLGLQFLLWYDEGEERNRGNFPPRFSGRQFPNYSSELNVNALELEDSALYLCASSLSPYNEQFFGPGTRLTVL.

This chain connects TRBV5-1 to TRBJ2-7, with D possibly being TRBD2 (5 bases). Germline-derived CDR1 and CDR2 are SGHRS and YFSETQ. V shed 7 bases and J shed 0 bases, with 20 bases lying between them. This CDR3 has 16 residues. As DNA, the CDR3 is TGCGCCAGCGGACTTCTCAGTTCTGGAAGCTCCTACGAGCAGTACTTC. This sequence encodes CASGLLSSGSSYEQYF. Looking up the rest from reference TRBV5-1 and TRBJ2-7 gives the full variable domain: KAGVTQTPRYLIKTRGQQVTLSCSPISGHRSVSWYQQTPGQGLQFLFEYFSETQRNKGNFPGRFSGRQFSNSRSEMNVSTLELGDSALYLCASGLLSSGSSYEQYFGPGTRLTVT.